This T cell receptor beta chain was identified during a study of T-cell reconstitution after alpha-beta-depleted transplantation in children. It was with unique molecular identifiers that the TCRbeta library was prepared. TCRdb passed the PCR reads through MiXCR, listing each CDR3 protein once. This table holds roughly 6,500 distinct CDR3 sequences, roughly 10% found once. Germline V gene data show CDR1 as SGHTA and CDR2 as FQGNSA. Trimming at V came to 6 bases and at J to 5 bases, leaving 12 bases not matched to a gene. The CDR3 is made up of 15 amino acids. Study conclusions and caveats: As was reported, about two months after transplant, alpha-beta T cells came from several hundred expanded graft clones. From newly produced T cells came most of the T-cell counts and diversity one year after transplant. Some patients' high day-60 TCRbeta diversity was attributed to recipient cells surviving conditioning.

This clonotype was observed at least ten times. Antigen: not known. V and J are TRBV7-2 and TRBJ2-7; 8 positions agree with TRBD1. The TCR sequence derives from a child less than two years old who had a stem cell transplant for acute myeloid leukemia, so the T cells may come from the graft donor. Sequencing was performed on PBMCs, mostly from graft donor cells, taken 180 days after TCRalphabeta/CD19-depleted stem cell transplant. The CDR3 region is CASRPTGTGPHEQYF. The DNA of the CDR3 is TGTGCCAGCAGACCTACCGGGACAGGTCCTCACGAGCAGTACTTC.